These 8 T cell receptor beta chains originate from one sample sequenced in a study of TIL therapy for anti-PD-1-resistant metastatic lung cancer. The immunoSEQ assay was v3. Assay: immunoSEQ multiplex PCR; the TCRdb copy retains only in-frame clones and omits some. Of tens of thousands of clones in the sample, roughly two thirds were seen once. As to time point: pre-treatment sample, taken before nivolumab and TIL therapy. Most excised metastases sampled were pleural nodules or supraclavicular lymph nodes. Sample: tumor tissue, taken at baseline. Source of these receptors: a person aged 25 to 80 with non-small cell lung cancer.

The chain has TRBV30 and TRBJ1-5; 7 bases align to TRBD1. V was clipped by 4 bases and J by 0 bases; unmatched bases: 6. The CDR3 is 15 residues long. Germline V gene lookup returns CDR1 GTSNPN and CDR2 SVGIG (reference sequence). CDR3 DNA sequence: TGTGCCTGGACCCGGGACAGCAATAGCAATCAGCCCCAGCATTTT. Protein product: CAWTRDSNSNQPQHF.

The chain links TRBV5-1 to TRBJ1-4, with unresolved D. This CDR3 has 13 amino acids. V lost 0 bases and J 15 bases, leaving 15 bases between the germline ends. Germline CDR1 SGHRS, CDR2 YFSETQ. The DNA of the CDR3 is TGCGCCAGCAGCTTGGTGGGAGGGTCTGAGATGTTTTTT. It specifies CASSLVGGSEMFF.

The J gene is TRBJ1-5, the V gene TRBV5-1; no definite D call. Per germline, CDR1 SGHRS and CDR2 YFSETQ. The ends were cut back, 0 bases at V and 0 bases at J, with 10 bases in the middle. The CDR3 loop spans 16 amino acids. The CDR3 spells CASSLEGGYSNQPQHF. The CDR3 nucleotides read TGCGCCAGCAGCTTGGAAGGCGGATATAGCAATCAGCCCCAGCATTTT. The full variable domain, with the rest looked up from reference TRBV5-1 and TRBJ1-5, is KAGVTQTPRYLIKTRGQQVTLSCSPISGHRSVSWYQQTPGQGLQFLFEYFSETQRNKGNFPGRFSGRQFSNSRSEMNVSTLELGDSALYLCASSLEGGYSNQPQHFGDGTRLSIL.

This clone counts as medium-sized (0.01 to 0.1%). The chain is built from TRBV11-3 and TRBJ2-7, with no clear D. V lost 0 bases, J lost 4 bases, and 13 bases lay in between. The CDR3 loop spans 15 amino acids. Germline assignment: CDR1 SGHNT and CDR2 YENEEA. The CDR3 reads CASSLEGNWGYEQYF. CDR3 in DNA: TGTGCCAGCAGCTTAGAGGGAAACTGGGGTTACGAGCAGTACTTC. The full variable domain, in which reference TRBV11-3 and TRBJ2-7 provide the parts outside the CDR3, is EAGVVQSPRYKIIEKKQPVAFWCNPISGHNTLYWYLQNLGQGPELLIRYENEEAVDDSQLPKDRFSAERLKGVDSTLKIQPAELGDSAVYLCASSLEGNWGYEQYFGPGTRLTVT.

The chain uses TRBV21-1 and TRBJ1-4. TRBV21-1 is marked as a pseudogene. The CDR3 runs to 15 residues. The CDR3 spells CASPRWGGAYEKLFF. The CDR3 nucleotides are TGTGCCAGCCCCCGGTGGGGAGGGGCGTATGAAAAACTGTTTTTT.

This chain joins TRBV5-1 and TRBJ2-2, with D hard to call. The CDR3 length is 15 residues. Germline loops: CDR1 SGHRS, CDR2 YFSETQ. V lost 1 base, J lost 6 bases, and 13 bases lay in between. The CDR3 here is CASSLLGPRAGELFF. Written as DNA, the CDR3 is TGCGCCAGCAGCTTGTTAGGTCCACGTGCCGGGGAGCTGTTTTTT.

This clone was counted a few times. V and J are TRBV13 and TRBJ1-5; D gene uncertain. The CDR3 totals 14 residues. Germline V gene lookup returns CDR1 PRHDT and CDR2 FYEKMQ (reference sequence). V gave up 3 bases and J gave up 3 bases, with 9 bases separating them. CDR3 sequence reads: CASSFSAPNQPQHF. The CDR3 region has the DNA TGTGCCAGCAGCTTTAGTGCCCCCAATCAGCCCCAGCATTTT.

This sequence joins TRBV6-5 and TRBJ2-2; D is possibly TRBD2 (6 bases). Germline CDR1 is MNHEY and CDR2 is SVGAGI. CDR3 length: 15 amino acids. Trimming pared 2 bases from V and 4 bases from J, leaving 11 bases between. Here the CDR3 reads CASSYNGGSTGELFF. DNA of the CDR3: TGTGCCAGCAGTTACAATGGAGGGAGCACCGGGGAGCTGTTTTTT.